This passage covers 27 T cell receptor beta chains from one sample sequenced in a study of T cell responses to AZD1222 COVID-19 vaccine. TCRdb's table, derived via immunoSEQ multiplex PCR, lists solely in-frame clones and lacks some. The data hold approximately 120,000 clones, with about 86% observed a single time. Sample: peripheral blood, taken on day 0 of AZD1222 vaccination. These receptors all come from an adult in good health.

This rearrangement joins TRBV28 to TRBJ1-4; unclear D gene. CDR3 size: 15 residues. The germline V and J ends were trimmed by 3 bases and 1 base, with 9 bases remaining between them. Germline CDR1 MDHEN, CDR2 SYDVKM. In nucleotides, the CDR3 is TGTGCCAGCAGTTTGGAGGCAGGAACTAATGAAAAACTGTTTTTT. This encodes CASSLEAGTNEKLFF.

The V call is TRBV4-3, the J call TRBJ2-2; the match to TRBD2 covers 8 bases. The CDR3 has 15 residues. J lost 6 bases, V lost 3 bases, and 6 bases had no gene match. Germline CDR1 and CDR2: LGHNA and YSLEER. In DNA, the CDR3 is TGCGCCAGCAGCCAGACTAGCGCCCTAGCCGGGGAGCTGTTTTTT. Translated: CASSQTSALAGELFF.

J is TRBJ2-7 and V is TRBV12-3 or TRBV12-4; D gene ambiguous. The V end was cut by 3 bases, the J end by 5 bases, with 8 bases between. The CDR3 runs 12 residues. CDR3 sequence (DNA): TGTGCCAGCAGTTTTGGGGTTCACGAGCAGTACTTC. Its protein product is CASSFGVHEQYF.

Only a few counts were recorded for this clone. This chain connects TRBV6-1 to TRBJ2-7; 12 nucleotides align to TRBD2. V was clipped by 0 bases and J by 0 bases; unmatched bases: 6. CDR3 length: 18 residues. Germline V CDR1 and CDR2: MNHNS, SASEGT. CDR3 in amino acids: CASSEALLAGGSSYEQYF. The CDR3 DNA reads as TGTGCCAGCAGTGAAGCGCTCCTAGCGGGGGGGAGCTCCTACGAGCAGTACTTC.

This chain links TRBV30 with TRBJ2-5; the match to TRBD2 covers 7 bases. Germline loops: CDR1 GTSNPN, CDR2 SVGIG (reference sequence). The CDR3 contains 13 residues. V lost 0 bases to trimming and J lost 5 bases; unmatched junction nucleotides: 3. The CDR3 region has the DNA TGTGCCTGGAGTGTCGGGGGAGGGGAGACCCAGTACTTC. Its protein product is CAWSVGGGETQYF.

The gene calls are TRBV6-5 and TRBJ2-1; 8 nucleotides agree with TRBD2. The CDR3 loop spans 15 amino acids. CDR1 MNHEY and CDR2 SVGAGI come from the germline V gene. V was pared by 7 bases and J by 7 bases, with 12 bases of the junction left unmatched. The CDR3 DNA reads TGTGCCAGCACTCGAGATTCGGGAGGGTATAATGAGCAGTTCTTC. Protein: CASTRDSGGYNEQFF.

This chain uses TRBV20-1 with TRBJ2-5, with 7 bases aligning to TRBD2. This CDR3 region has 11 residues. CDR1 and CDR2 from the germline V gene are DFQATT and SNEGSKA (reference sequence). CDR3 loop: CSTPSGQTQYF. The CDR3 DNA is TGCAGCACCCCTAGCGGACAGACCCAGTACTTC.

The V call is TRBV5-1, the J call TRBJ2-3; 8 bases fit TRBD1. V shed 4 bases and J 2 bases; nucleotides not matched to a gene: 9. The CDR3 consists of 16 residues. Germline-derived CDR1 and CDR2 are SGHRS and YFSETQ. This chain's CDR3 is CASSEGQGALTDTQYF. The DNA for the CDR3 is TGCGCCAGCAGCGAAGGACAGGGAGCCCTCACAGATACGCAGTATTTT.

The chain is built from TRBV3-1 (or the pseudogene TRBV3-2) and TRBJ1-3; TRBD1 agrees at 7 bases. V lost 4 bases and J lost 6; bases outside the gene matches: 6. The CDR3 is 14 residues long. Germline CDR1 reads LGHDT; CDR2 reads YNNKEL (reference sequence). CDR3 sequence (DNA): TGTGCCAGCAGCCCCCGGGACAGACTAAACACCATATATTTT. It encodes CASSPRDRLNTIYF.

The chain employs TRBV19 and TRBJ2-3; 14 positions match TRBD2. The junction had 3 bases not matched to a gene; V was cut back by 7 bases and J by 6 bases. Germline V gives CDR1 LNHDA, CDR2 SQIVND (reference sequence). The CDR3 covers 14 residues. CDR3 sequence (DNA): TGTGCCAGTAAGGGACTAGCGGGAGCGGATACGCAGTATTTT. Translation gives CASKGLAGADTQYF.

This chain links TRBV19 with TRBJ1-1, with D uncertain. The CDR3 loop spans 15 amino acids. The V end was cut by 3 bases, the J end by 0 bases, with 11 bases between. CDR1 is LNHDA and CDR2 is SQIVND in the germline V gene (reference sequence). This CDR3 is CASSIEASLNTEAFF. Written as DNA, the CDR3 is TGTGCCAGTAGTATTGAGGCATCCCTGAACACTGAAGCTTTCTTT.

V and J are TRBV10-3 and TRBJ2-7; D unclear. V was cut by 4 bases and J by 6 bases, with 16 bases left in between. This CDR3 contains 14 residues. Per germline, CDR1 ENHRY and CDR2 SYGVKD. CDR3 nucleotide sequence: TGTGCCATCAGTGGCCCCGGCGTAGGCGGCGAGCAGTACTTC. Translation: CAISGPGVGGEQYF.

The rearrangement joins TRBV28 to TRBJ1-5, with D possibly being TRBD1 (5 bases). Trimming stripped 4 bases from V and 7 bases from J, with 14 bases between. Germline-derived CDR1 and CDR2 are MDHEN and SYDVKM. The CDR3 consists of 14 residues. CDR3 protein: CASSSPTARQPQHF. DNA for the CDR3: TGTGCCAGCAGTTCGCCGACAGCCAGACAGCCCCAGCATTTT.

The chain recombines TRBV19 with TRBJ2-3, with 10 positions matching TRBD2. This CDR3 contains 15 residues. Germline-derived CDR1 and CDR2 are LNHDA and SQIVND (reference sequence). V trimming: 5 bases; J trimming: 3 bases; junction bases outside the gene matches: 5. Written as DNA, the CDR3 is TGTGCCAGTAGTGTATCTAGCGGGAGAACAGATACGCAGTATTTT. Protein product: CASSVSSGRTDTQYF.

This chain uses TRBV11-3 with TRBJ2-1, with TRBD2 matching 8 bases. The trim removed 5 bases at V and 15 bases at J, leaving 15 bases unmatched. The CDR3 covers 14 residues. Germline CDR1 reads SGHNT; CDR2 reads YENEEA. CDR3 coding DNA: TGTGCCAGCAGCGCAATCGGGGCGGGAGGTAACCTGTTCTTC. Translating it yields CASSAIGAGGNLFF.

The V gene is TRBV5-6, the J gene TRBJ2-1; 10 nucleotides line up with TRBD1. V shed 0 bases, J shed 3 bases, and the junction held 3 bases outside the gene matches. Germline CDR1 reads SGHDT; CDR2 reads YYEEEE. This CDR3 is 16 amino acids long. The CDR3 spells CASSLEGTGDYNEQFF. The CDR3 region has the DNA TGTGCCAGCAGCTTGGAAGGGACAGGGGACTACAATGAGCAGTTCTTC.

This chain links TRBV2 with TRBJ1-3; no reliable D call. Trimming pared 7 bases from V and 0 bases from J, leaving 7 bases between. This CDR3 has 13 residues. The germline gives CDR1 SNHLY, CDR2 FYNNEI. The CDR3 DNA sequence: TGTGCCAGCATGCGGGACTCTGGAAACACCATATATTTT. Translating gives CASMRDSGNTIYF.

CDR3 coding DNA: TGTGCCAGCAGCTTATTTCCGTGGGACGGAGCTAATGAAAAACTGTTTTTT. This gives the protein CASSLFPWDGANEKLFF. The chain combines TRBV7-3 with TRBJ1-4; TRBD1 is a possible D gene (5 bases). The CDR3 consists of 17 residues. Looked up from germline, CDR1 is SGHTA and CDR2 is FQGTGA. V was cut by 2 bases and J by 3 bases, with 16 bases left in between.

The J gene is TRBJ1-2, the V gene TRBV25-1; D unresolved. Germline CDR1 and CDR2: MGHDK and SYGVNS. The CDR3 loop spans 15 amino acids. V was trimmed by 0 bases and J by 4 bases, leaving 12 bases between them. CDR3 region: CASSEYQGSLYGYTF. The CDR3 DNA sequence: TGTGCCAGCAGTGAATATCAAGGCAGTCTCTATGGCTACACCTTC.

This clone was seen more than once but under ten times. The chain carries TRBV6-6 and TRBJ2-1; 8 bases match TRBD2. V gave up 6 bases and J gave up 4 bases; unmatched junction bases: 11. Per the germline V gene, CDR1 is MNHNY and CDR2 is SVGAGI (reference sequence). This CDR3 has 16 amino acids. The CDR3 here is CASSQITGGTYNEQFF. Written as DNA, the CDR3 is TGTGCCAGCAGCCAGATAACGGGGGGGACTTACAATGAGCAGTTCTTC.

The V and J genes are TRBV29-1 and TRBJ1-2; 8 nucleotides line up with TRBD1. The germline V gene encodes CDR1 SQVTM and CDR2 ANQGSEA. This CDR3 is built from 12 residues. Trimming at V came to 6 bases and at J to 6 bases, leaving 6 bases not matched to a gene. CDR3 sequence reads: CSVLGQGDGYTF. Written as DNA, the CDR3 is TGCAGCGTCTTAGGACAGGGAGATGGCTACACCTTC.

The rearrangement links TRBV2 to TRBJ2-1; 10 nucleotides line up with TRBD2. J lost 4 bases, V lost 7 bases, and 4 bases had no gene match. Germline loops: CDR1 SNHLY, CDR2 FYNNEI. The CDR3 is 14 residues long. This CDR3 reads CASKLAGPYNEQFF. CDR3 coding DNA: TGTGCCAGCAAACTAGCGGGACCGTACAATGAGCAGTTCTTC.

This chain links TRBV18 with TRBJ2-3, with D tentatively TRBD1 (5 bases). The ends were cut back, 2 bases at V and 3 bases at J, with 12 bases in the middle. The germline V gene encodes CDR1 KGHSH and CDR2 LQKENI. This CDR3 is 15 amino acids long. CDR3 protein: CASSPVTEGTDTQYF. As DNA, the CDR3 is TGTGCCAGCTCACCAGTGACAGAAGGAACAGATACGCAGTATTTT.

The rearrangement uses TRBV6-2 or TRBV6-3 and TRBJ2-1; 9 nucleotides match TRBD2. This CDR3 is built from 15 residues. Germline V lookup: CDR1 MNHEY, CDR2 SVGEGT. With 2 bases clipped from V and 9 bases from J, the junction kept 8 bases outside the gene matches. DNA of the CDR3: TGTGCCAGCAGTTACCATCCTAGCGGGAAAAGTGAGCAGTTCTTC. It codes for CASSYHPSGKSEQFF.

Only one count was recorded for this clone. The CDR3: CASSQVRADTQYF. The CDR3 DNA follows: TGCGCCAGCAGCCAGGTAAGGGCAGATACGCAGTATTTT. J is TRBJ2-3 and V is TRBV4-3; D uncertain. The CDR3 is 13 amino acids. The germline gives CDR1 LGHNA, CDR2 YSLEER. Trimming left V 3 bases short and J 4 bases short, with 8 bases between.

The chain recombines TRBV7-2 with TRBJ2-5; TRBD1 matches 8 bases. The CDR3 covers 15 residues. From germline, CDR1 is SGHTA and CDR2 FQGNSA. V dropped 4 bases and J dropped 5; count of bases not matched to a gene: 9. The CDR3 loop reads CASSYNQGARETQYF. The CDR3 region has the DNA TGTGCCAGCAGCTATAATCAGGGGGCCAGGGAGACCCAGTACTTC.

V gene TRBV28 combines with J gene TRBJ2-7, with 10 bases matching TRBD2. Losses at the gene ends were 4 bases for V and 5 bases for J; bases not matched to a gene: 8. Germline V lookup: CDR1 MDHEN, CDR2 SYDVKM. This CDR3 is 15 amino acids long. The CDR3 here is CASSSLTSGRHEQYF. The CDR3 DNA is TGTGCCAGCAGTTCACTGACTAGCGGGCGCCACGAGCAGTACTTC.